Below, 11 T cell receptor beta chains from the same sample are listed, as sequenced in a study of blood T cell repertoires in COVID-19. TCRdb's copy holds only in-frame clones and misses some; the assay was immunoSEQ multiplex PCR. The sample consists of about 100,000 clones, around four fifths of them appearing once. Sequenced material: peripheral blood. The receptors derive from a human donor in a cohort sampled during active COVID-19.

The chain is built from TRBV7-2 and TRBJ2-5, with 12 bases fitting TRBD2. V lost 1 base and J lost 2; bases outside the gene matches: 8. CDR3 size: 18 residues. Germline values: CDR1 SGHTA, CDR2 FQGNSA. The CDR3 DNA sequence: TGTGCCAGCAGCTTAGTTCCTAGCGGGGGGGAAAATCAAGAGACCCAGTACTTC. This gives the protein CASSLVPSGGENQETQYF.

The rearrangement joins TRBV12-5 to TRBJ1-2; D gene ambiguous. In germline, CDR1 is LGHNT, CDR2 FRNRAP. V was clipped by 3 bases and J by 4 bases, with 9 bases between them. The CDR3 runs to 13 residues. CDR3 nucleotides: TGTGCTAGTGGTTTCGCCGGGAGCTATGGCTACACCTTC. It codes for CASGFAGSYGYTF.

The chain is built from TRBV19 and TRBJ1-1, with D tentatively TRBD1 (6 bases). This CDR3 region has 12 residues. Trimming pared 6 bases from V and 3 bases from J, leaving 8 bases between. Germline V gives CDR1 LNHDA, CDR2 SQIVND (reference sequence). The CDR3 nucleotides are TGTGCCAGTAGCACAGGGTACACTGAAGCTTTCTTT. This translates into CASSTGYTEAFF.

In its sample, this clone was seen a few times. This specimen includes other DNA sequences encoding the same CDR3. The J gene is TRBJ1-1, the V gene TRBV18, with a tentative D call TRBD1 (5 bases). The CDR3 extends over 13 amino acids. The V gene's germline CDR1 is KGHSH and CDR2 LQKENI. V shed 4 bases and J shed 1 base, with 7 bases lying between them. CDR3 loop: CASSLGQNTEAFF. DNA for the CDR3: TGTGCCAGCTCACTCGGACAGAACACTGAAGCTTTCTTT. Variable domain in full (rest from reference TRBV18 and TRBJ1-1): NAGVMQNPRHLVRRRGQEARLRCSPMKGHSHVYWYRQLPEEGLKFMVYLQKENIIDESGMPKERFSAEFPKEGPSILRIQQVVRGDSAAYFCASSLGQNTEAFFGQGTRLTVV.

For the CDR3, the DNA is TGTGCCAGCAGTCTCCGGACAGGGGATAATGAAAAACTGTTTTTT. This codes for CASSLRTGDNEKLFF. The genes are TRBV6-6 and TRBJ1-4; 9 bases line up with TRBD1. V lost 5 bases to trimming and J lost 4 bases; unmatched junction nucleotides: 5. CDR3 length equals 15 residues. Germline CDR1 is MNHNY and CDR2 is SVGAGI (reference sequence).

The chain has TRBV6-6 and TRBJ2-1; 7 bases fit TRBD1. This CDR3 is 13 amino acids long. CDR1 MNHNY and CDR2 SVGAGI come from the germline V gene (reference sequence). V trimming: 6 bases; J trimming: 6 bases; junction bases outside the gene matches: 5. The CDR3 loop is CASSLQGSNEQFF. The CDR3 nucleotides read TGTGCCAGCAGCCTACAGGGGAGCAATGAGCAGTTCTTC.

This clone was observed a handful of times. The rearrangement uses TRBV9 and TRBJ2-3, with 12 bases lining up with TRBD2. This CDR3 region has 15 residues. V was pared by 4 bases and J by 6 bases, with 6 bases of the junction left unmatched. Germline V gives CDR1 SGDLS, CDR2 YYNGEE. CDR3 in DNA: TGTGCCAGCAGCTTGGGACTAGCGGGTCAGGATACGCAGTATTTT. This codes for CASSLGLAGQDTQYF.

CDR3 region: CASSSGLAGGYNEQFF. Written as DNA, the CDR3 is TGTGCCAGCAGCTCAGGACTAGCGGGGGGATACAATGAGCAGTTCTTC. The genes are TRBV5-4 and TRBJ2-1; 14 nucleotides align to TRBD2. V lost 3 bases and J lost 4; bases outside the gene matches: 3. Germline CDR1 reads SGHNT; CDR2 reads YYREEE (reference sequence). The CDR3 has 16 residues.

The rearrangement uses TRBV4-1 and TRBJ2-5, with TRBD1 identical over 9 bases. With V trimmed by 0 bases and J by 5 bases, 4 bases remained unmatched. This CDR3 has 15 amino acids. The germline V gene has CDR1 MGHRA and CDR2 YSYEKL. CDR3 residues: CASSQESTGGETQYF. In nucleotides, the CDR3 is TGCGCCAGCAGCCAAGAATCGACAGGGGGTGAGACCCAGTACTTC.

This clone was counted between two and nine times. The chain employs TRBV3-1 (or the pseudogene TRBV3-2) and TRBJ2-5, with D perhaps TRBD1 (5 bases). Trimming took off 3 bases at V and 11 bases at J, with 10 bases between the two ends. The CDR3 is 11 residues long. Germline V gene sequence: CDR1 LGHDT, CDR2 YNNKEL (reference sequence). The CDR3 sequence is CASSQGLSQYF. CDR3 nucleotide sequence: TGTGCCAGCAGCCAGGGGCTGAGTCAGTACTTC.

The chain is built from TRBV28 and TRBJ2-3; 8 bases align to TRBD2. The germline V gene encodes CDR1 MDHEN and CDR2 SYDVKM. V lost 9 bases, J lost 3 bases, and 5 bases stayed unmatched. This CDR3 is built from 13 residues. This CDR3 is CASSGGATDTQYF. In nucleotides, the CDR3 is TGTGCCAGTTCCGGGGGGGCAACAGATACGCAGTATTTT. Variable domain in full (rest from reference TRBV28 and TRBJ2-3): DVKVTQSSRYLVKRTGEKVFLECVQDMDHENMFWYRQDPGLGLRLIYFSYDVKMKEKGDIPEGYSVSREKKERFSLILESASTNQTSMYLCASSGGATDTQYFGPGTRLTVL.